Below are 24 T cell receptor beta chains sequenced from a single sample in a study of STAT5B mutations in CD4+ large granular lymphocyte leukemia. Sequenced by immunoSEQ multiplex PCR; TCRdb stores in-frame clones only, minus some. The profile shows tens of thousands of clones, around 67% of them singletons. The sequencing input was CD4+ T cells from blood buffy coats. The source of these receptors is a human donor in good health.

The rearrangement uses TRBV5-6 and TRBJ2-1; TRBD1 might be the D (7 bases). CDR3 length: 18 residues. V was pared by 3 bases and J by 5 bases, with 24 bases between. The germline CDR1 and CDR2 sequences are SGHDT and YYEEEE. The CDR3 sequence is CASSSTQGGWADHNEQFF. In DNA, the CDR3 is TGTGCCAGCAGCTCCACGCAGGGGGGTTGGGCGGACCACAATGAGCAGTTCTTC.

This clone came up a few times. The CDR3 DNA follows: TGTGCCAGCAGCACTACTAGGACTAGCGATGAGCAGTTCTTC. It is translated as CASSTTRTSDEQFF. The rearrangement uses TRBV11-3 and TRBJ2-1, with 9 bases lining up with TRBD2. The trim removed 5 bases at V and 8 bases at J, leaving 7 bases unmatched. This CDR3 region has 14 residues. Germline CDR1 and CDR2: SGHNT and YENEEA. Complete variable domain (other parts from reference TRBV11-3 and TRBJ2-1): EAGVVQSPRYKIIEKKQPVAFWCNPISGHNTLYWYLQNLGQGPELLIRYENEEAVDDSQLPKDRFSAERLKGVDSTLKIQPAELGDSAVYLCASSTTRTSDEQFFGPGTRLTVL.

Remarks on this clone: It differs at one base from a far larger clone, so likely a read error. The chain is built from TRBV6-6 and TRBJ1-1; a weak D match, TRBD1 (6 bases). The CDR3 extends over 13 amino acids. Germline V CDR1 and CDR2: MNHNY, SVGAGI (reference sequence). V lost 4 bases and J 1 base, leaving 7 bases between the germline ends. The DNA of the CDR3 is TGTGCCAGCAGTTCACAGGGGAACACTGAAGCTTTCTTT. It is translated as CASSSQGNTEAFF.

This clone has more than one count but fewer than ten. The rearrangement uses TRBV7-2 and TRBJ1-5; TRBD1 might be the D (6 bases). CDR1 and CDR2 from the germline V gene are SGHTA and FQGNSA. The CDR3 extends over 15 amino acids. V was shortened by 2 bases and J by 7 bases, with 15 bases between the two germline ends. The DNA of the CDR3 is TGTGCCAGCAGCTTATGGAGGACAGCTAGCCAGCCCCAGCATTTT. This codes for CASSLWRTASQPQHF. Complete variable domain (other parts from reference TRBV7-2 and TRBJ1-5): GAGVSQSPSNKVTEKGKDVELRCDPISGHTALYWYRQSLGQGLEFLIYFQGNSAPDKSGLPSDRFSAERTGGSVSTLTIQRTQQEDSAVYLCASSLWRTASQPQHFGDGTRLSIL.

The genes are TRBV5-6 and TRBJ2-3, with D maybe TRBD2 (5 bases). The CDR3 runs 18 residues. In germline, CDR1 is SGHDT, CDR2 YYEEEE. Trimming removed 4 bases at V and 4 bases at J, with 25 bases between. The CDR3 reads CASSNLGPTSLGPDTQYF. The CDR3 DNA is TGTGCCAGCAGCAACCTAGGGCCTACTAGTTTGGGCCCAGATACGCAGTATTTT. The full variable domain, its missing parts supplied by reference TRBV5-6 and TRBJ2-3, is DAGVTQSPTHLIKTRGQQVTLRCSPKSGHDTVSWYQQALGQGPQFIFQYYEEEERQRGNFPDRFSGHQFPNYSSELNVNALLLGDSALYLCASSNLGPTSLGPDTQYFGPGTRLTVL.

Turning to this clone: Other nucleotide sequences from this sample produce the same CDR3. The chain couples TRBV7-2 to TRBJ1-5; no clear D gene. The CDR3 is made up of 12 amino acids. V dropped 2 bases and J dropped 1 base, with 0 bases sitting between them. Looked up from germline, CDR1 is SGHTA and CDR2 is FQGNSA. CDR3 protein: CASSLSNQPQHF. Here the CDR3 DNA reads TGTGCCAGCAGCTTAAGCAATCAGCCCCAGCATTTT.

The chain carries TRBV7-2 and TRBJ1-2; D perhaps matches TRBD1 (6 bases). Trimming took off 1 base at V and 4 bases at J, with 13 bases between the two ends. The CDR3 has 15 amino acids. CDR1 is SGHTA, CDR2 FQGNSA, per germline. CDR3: CASSLGTQGSYGYTF. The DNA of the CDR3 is TGTGCCAGCAGCTTAGGAACCCAGGGGTCCTATGGCTACACCTTC.

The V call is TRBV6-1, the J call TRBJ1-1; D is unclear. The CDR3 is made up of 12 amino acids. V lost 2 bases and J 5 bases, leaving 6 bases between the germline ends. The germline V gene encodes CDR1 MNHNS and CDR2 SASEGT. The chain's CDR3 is CASSEMDTEAFF. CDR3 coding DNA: TGTGCCAGCAGTGAAATGGATACTGAAGCTTTCTTT.

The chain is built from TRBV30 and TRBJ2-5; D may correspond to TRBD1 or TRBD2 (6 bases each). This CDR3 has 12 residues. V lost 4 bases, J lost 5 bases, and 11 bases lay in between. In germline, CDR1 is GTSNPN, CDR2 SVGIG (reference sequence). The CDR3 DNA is TGTGCCTGGACCGGGGGCAGGGAGACCCAGTACTTC. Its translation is CAWTGGRETQYF.

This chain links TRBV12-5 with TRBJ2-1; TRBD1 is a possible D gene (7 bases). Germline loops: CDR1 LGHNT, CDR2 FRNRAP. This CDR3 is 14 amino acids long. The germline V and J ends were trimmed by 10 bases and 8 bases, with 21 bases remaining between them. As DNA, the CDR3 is TGTGCTACCCAACCGGCAGGGGGGAACGATGAGCAGTTCTTC. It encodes CATQPAGGNDEQFF.

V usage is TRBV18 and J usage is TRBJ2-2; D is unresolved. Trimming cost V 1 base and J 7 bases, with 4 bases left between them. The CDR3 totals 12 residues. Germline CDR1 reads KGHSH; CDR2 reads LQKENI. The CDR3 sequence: CASSPRDGELFF. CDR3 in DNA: TGTGCCAGCTCACCACGGGACGGGGAGCTGTTTTTT.

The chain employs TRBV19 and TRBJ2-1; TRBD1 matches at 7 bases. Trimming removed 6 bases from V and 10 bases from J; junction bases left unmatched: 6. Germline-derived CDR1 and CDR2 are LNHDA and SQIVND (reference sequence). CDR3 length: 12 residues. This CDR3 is CASRREGAEQFF. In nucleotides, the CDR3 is TGTGCCAGTAGGAGAGAGGGGGCGGAGCAGTTCTTC.

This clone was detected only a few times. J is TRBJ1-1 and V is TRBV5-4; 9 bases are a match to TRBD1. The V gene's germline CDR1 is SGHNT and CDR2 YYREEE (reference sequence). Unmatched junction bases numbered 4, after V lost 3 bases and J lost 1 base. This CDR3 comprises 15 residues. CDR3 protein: CASSSTGGTNTEAFF. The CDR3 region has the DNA TGTGCCAGCAGCTCGACAGGGGGAACGAACACTGAAGCTTTCTTT. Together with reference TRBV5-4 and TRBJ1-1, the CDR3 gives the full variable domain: ETGVTQSPTHLIKTRGQQVTLRCSSQSGHNTVSWYQQALGQGPQFIFQYYREEENGRGNFPPRFSGLQFPNYSSELNVNALELDDSALYLCASSSTGGTNTEAFFGQGTRLTVV.

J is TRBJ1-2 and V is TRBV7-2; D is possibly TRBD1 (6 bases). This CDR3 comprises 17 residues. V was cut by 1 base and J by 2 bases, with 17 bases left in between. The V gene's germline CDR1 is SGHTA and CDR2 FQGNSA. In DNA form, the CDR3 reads TGTGCCAGCAGCTTAGAGGGTAGGGACATGATCAACTATGGCTACACCTTC. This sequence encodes CASSLEGRDMINYGYTF.

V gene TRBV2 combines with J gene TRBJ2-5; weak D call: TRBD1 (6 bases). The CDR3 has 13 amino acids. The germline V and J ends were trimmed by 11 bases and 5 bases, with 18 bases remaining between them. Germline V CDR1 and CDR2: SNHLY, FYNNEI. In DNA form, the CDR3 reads TGTGCCGTGGGGCAGGGGATACGGGAGACCCAGTACTTC. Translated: CAVGQGIRETQYF.

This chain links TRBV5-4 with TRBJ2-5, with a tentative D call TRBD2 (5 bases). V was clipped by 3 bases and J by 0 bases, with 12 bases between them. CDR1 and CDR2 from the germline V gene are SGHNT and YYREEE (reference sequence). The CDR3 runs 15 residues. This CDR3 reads CASSSKGSDQETQYF. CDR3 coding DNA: TGTGCCAGCAGCTCAAAGGGTAGCGACCAAGAGACCCAGTACTTC. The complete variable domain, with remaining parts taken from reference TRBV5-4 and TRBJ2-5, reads ETGVTQSPTHLIKTRGQQVTLRCSSQSGHNTVSWYQQALGQGPQFIFQYYREEENGRGNFPPRFSGLQFPNYSSELNVNALELDDSALYLCASSSKGSDQETQYFGPGTRLLVL.

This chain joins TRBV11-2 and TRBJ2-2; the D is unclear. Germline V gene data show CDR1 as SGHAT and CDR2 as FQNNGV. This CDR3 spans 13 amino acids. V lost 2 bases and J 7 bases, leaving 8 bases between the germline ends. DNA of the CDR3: TGTGCCAGCAGCTTACAAGGAGTCGGGGAGCTGTTTTTT. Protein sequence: CASSLQGVGELFF.

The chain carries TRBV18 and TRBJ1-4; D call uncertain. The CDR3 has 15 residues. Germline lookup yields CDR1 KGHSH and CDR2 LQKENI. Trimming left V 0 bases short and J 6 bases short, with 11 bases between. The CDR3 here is CASSPPAGSHEKLFF. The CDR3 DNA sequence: TGTGCCAGCTCACCACCGGCTGGGAGTCATGAAAAACTGTTTTTT.

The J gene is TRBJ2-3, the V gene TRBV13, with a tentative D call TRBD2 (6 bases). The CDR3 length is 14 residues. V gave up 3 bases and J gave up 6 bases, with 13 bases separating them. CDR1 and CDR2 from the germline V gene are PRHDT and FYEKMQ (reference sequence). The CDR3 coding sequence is TGTGCCAGCAGCTTGGGACTCCCGGGGGATACGCAGTATTTT. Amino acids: CASSLGLPGDTQYF. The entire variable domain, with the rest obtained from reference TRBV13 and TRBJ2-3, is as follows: AAGVIQSPRHLIKEKRETATLKCYPIPRHDTVYWYQQGPGQDPQFLISFYEKMQSDKGSIPDRFSAQQFSDYHSELNMSSLELGDSALYFCASSLGLPGDTQYFGPGTRLTVL.

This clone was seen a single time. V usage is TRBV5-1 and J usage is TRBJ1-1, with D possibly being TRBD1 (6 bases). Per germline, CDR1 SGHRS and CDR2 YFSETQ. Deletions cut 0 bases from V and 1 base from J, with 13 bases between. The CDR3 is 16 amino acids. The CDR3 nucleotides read TGCGCCAGCAGCTTGGGTCGGGACATCTGGAACACTGAAGCTTTCTTT. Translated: CASSLGRDIWNTEAFF.

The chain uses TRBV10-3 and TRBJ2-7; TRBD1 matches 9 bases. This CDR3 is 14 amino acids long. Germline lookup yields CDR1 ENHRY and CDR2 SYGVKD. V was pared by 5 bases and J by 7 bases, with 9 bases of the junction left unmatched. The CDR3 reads CAISPGTGQGEQYF. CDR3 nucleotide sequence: TGTGCCATCAGTCCCGGGACAGGGCAAGGGGAGCAGTACTTC.

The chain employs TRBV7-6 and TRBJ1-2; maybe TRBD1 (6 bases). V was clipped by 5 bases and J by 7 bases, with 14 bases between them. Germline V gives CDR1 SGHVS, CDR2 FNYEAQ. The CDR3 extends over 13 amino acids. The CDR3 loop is CASSRTQGFGYTF. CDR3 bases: TGTGCCAGCAGCCGGACTCAGGGGTTTGGCTACACCTTC. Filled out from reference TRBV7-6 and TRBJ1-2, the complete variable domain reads GAGVSQSPRYKVTKRGQDVALRCDPISGHVSLYWYRQALGQGPEFLTYFNYEAQQDKSGLPNDRFSAERPEGSISTLTIQRTEQRDSAMYRCASSRTQGFGYTFGSGTRLTVV.

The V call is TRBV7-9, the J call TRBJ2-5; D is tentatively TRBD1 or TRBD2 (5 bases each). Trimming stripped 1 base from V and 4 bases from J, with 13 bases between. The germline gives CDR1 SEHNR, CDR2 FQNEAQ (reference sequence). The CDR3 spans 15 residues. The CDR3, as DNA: TGTGCCAGCAGCTTAGGAGGGGCGCATCGAGAGACCCAGTACTTC. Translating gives CASSLGGAHRETQYF. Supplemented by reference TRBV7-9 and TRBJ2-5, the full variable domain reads DTGVSQNPRHKITKRGQNVTFRCDPISEHNRLYWYRQTLGQGPEFLTYFQNEAQLEKSRLLSDRFSAERPKGSFSTLEIQRTEQGDSAMYLCASSLGGAHRETQYFGPGTRLLVL.

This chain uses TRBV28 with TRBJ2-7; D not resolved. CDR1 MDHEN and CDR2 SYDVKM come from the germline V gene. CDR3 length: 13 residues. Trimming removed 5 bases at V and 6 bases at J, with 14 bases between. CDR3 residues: CASSPSRDLEQYF. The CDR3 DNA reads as TGTGCCAGCAGTCCGTCGCGAGACCTCGAGCAGTACTTC.